Listed below are T cell receptor beta chains from one sample, sequenced in a study of blood T cell repertoires in COVID-19. Repertoires were generated with immunoSEQ multiplex PCR, while TCRdb's copy carries only in-frame clones and drops some. This table holds about 70,000 clones, approximately 89% found once. The sequencing sample was made of peripheral blood. The receptors stem from a man older than 75 with acute or convalescent COVID-19. Each CDR3 is given with its conserved first and last residue. D genes are given only for firm matches.

j_gene,v_gene,d_gene,CDR3aa,CDR3nt
TRBJ1-2,TRBV28,.,CASSPSGIYGYTF,TGTGCCAGCAGTCCATCAGGGATTTATGGCTACACCTTC
TRBJ2-5,TRBV4-1,TRBD2,CASSQPGLGAETQYF,TGCGCCAGCAGCCAACCGGGACTAGGGGCCGAGACCCAGTACTTC
TRBJ1-1,TRBV2,.,CASGRTDMNTEAFF,TGTGCCAGCGGCCGGACAGACATGAACACTGAAGCTTTCTTT
TRBJ1-2,TRBV7-9,TRBD1,CASSLPTGALANYGYTF,TGTGCCAGCAGCCTACCGACAGGGGCCCTAGCTAACTATGGCTACACCTTC
TRBJ2-7,TRBV10-1,.,CASKATGTYEQYF,TGCGCCAGCAAAGCGACAGGTACCTACGAGCAGTACTTC
TRBJ1-2,TRBV6-5,TRBD1,CASTIGGDRGGGYTF,TGTGCCAGCACAATTGGAGGGGACAGGGGAGGAGGCTACACCTTC
TRBJ2-7,TRBV5-6,TRBD1,CASSLRTGGAEYF,TGTGCCAGCAGCTTGAGGACAGGGGGCGCTGAATACTTC
TRBJ1-5,TRBV6-5,TRBD1,CASRLNRGGNQPQHF,TGTGCCAGCAGATTAAACAGGGGGGGAAATCAGCCCCAGCATTTT
TRBJ1-2,TRBV7-9,.,CASSRLLRDTFYGYTF,TGTGCCAGCAGCCGACTACTCCGGGACACCTTCTATGGCTACACCTTC
TRBJ2-7,TRBV19,.,CASSPRRGSSYEQYF,TGTGCCAGTAGTCCCCGTAGAGGGAGCTCCTACGAGCAGTACTTC
TRBJ2-4,TRBV4-3,.,CASSQGRGGDIQYF,TGCGCCAGCAGCCAAGGGAGGGGAGGTGACATTCAGTACTTC
TRBJ1-3,TRBV4-1,TRBD1,CGSQGSSGNTIYF,TGCGGGTCACAGGGGTCGTCCGGAAACACCATATATTTT
TRBJ2-7,TRBV3-1/TRBV3-2,.,CASSHRRQSYEQYF,TGTGCCAGCAGCCACAGAAGACAGTCCTACGAGCAGTACTTC
TRBJ1-2,TRBV5-6,.,CASSLLLAGINYGYTF,TGTGCCAGCAGCTTGTTGTTGGCAGGAATCAACTATGGCTACACCTTC
TRBJ2-5,TRBV5-6,.,CASSLEEGASQETQYF,TGTGCCAGCAGCTTGGAGGAGGGGGCATCACAAGAGACCCAGTACTTC
TRBJ2-7,TRBV28,.,CASQGRPGGEQYF,TGTGCCAGTCAGGGAAGACCCGGCGGCGAGCAGTACTTC
TRBJ1-3,TRBV7-3,TRBD1,CASSLAGGYGNTIYF,TGTGCCAGCAGCTTAGCAGGGGGATATGGAAACACCATATATTTT
TRBJ1-2,TRBV28,.,CASTPGGEGYGYTF,TGTGCCAGCACTCCCGGGGGGGAAGGTTATGGCTACACCTTC
TRBJ2-7,TRBV18,.,CASSSTGLYEQYF,TGTGCCAGCTCATCTACCGGACTCTACGAGCAGTACTTC
TRBJ2-7,TRBV7-9,TRBD2,CASSPPPGLAAKSSYEQYF,TGTGCCAGCAGCCCTCCTCCGGGACTAGCGGCAAAGAGCTCCTACGAGCAGTACTTC
TRBJ2-7,TRBV27,TRBD1,CASRLDRGRHEQYF,TGTGCCAGCAGACTGGACAGGGGGCGCCACGAGCAGTACTTC
TRBJ2-5,TRBV4-2,.,CASSQEGGRGVGRETQYF,TGTGCCAGCAGCCAAGAGGGAGGTAGGGGAGTCGGACGGGAGACCCAGTACTTC
TRBJ2-3,TRBV19,.,CASSITGPTDTQYF,TGTGCCAGTAGTATTACAGGGCCCACAGATACGCAGTATTTT
TRBJ1-2,TRBV7-9,TRBD1,CASSLAEGGGYTF,TGTGCCAGCAGCTTAGCGGAAGGGGGCGGCTACACCTTC
TRBJ1-1,TRBV6-5,.,CASSPTSNENTEAFF,TGTGCCAGCAGTCCTACCTCGAACGAGAACACTGAAGCTTTCTTT
TRBJ1-4,TRBV2,.,CASSGNQIRVLNEKLFF,TGTGCCAGCAGTGGAAACCAAATCAGGGTGCTGAATGAAAAACTGTTTTTT
TRBJ2-2,TRBV27,TRBD2,CASSLGLVYPGELFF,TGTGCCAGCAGTCTCGGACTAGTATATCCCGGGGAGCTGTTTTTT